This T cell receptor (beta chain) is drawn from a study of T cells after yellow fever vaccination. In the study overall: SMART-Seq v4 Ultra Low Input served to prepare low-cell-number fractions.

Study-wide results and caveats: Booster sampling recovered most clones from primary vaccination (nearly 98% CD4, just over 85% CD8). Some clonotypes, a small share, were shared between CD4 and CD8 compartments.

One entry per CDR3 protein, called by TCRdb with MiXCR from the 5' RACE reads. The data show 340,000 or so distinct CDR3 sequences, under 15% seen once. This clonotype was counted a few times. Its antigen is undetermined. The receptor was derived from a man aged 18 to 29 who received the YFV17D yellow fever vaccine. This specimen consisted of CD4+ T cells sorted from PBMCs, obtained 15 days after the yellow fever booster vaccination.

CDR3 sequence (DNA): TGTGCCAGCAGCCAAAACCATAATTCACCCCTCCACTTT. Its translation: CASSQNHNSPLHF. V and J are TRBV3-1 and TRBJ1-6; D call uncertain. The germline V gene has CDR1 LGHDT and CDR2 YNNKEL (reference sequence). Trimming took off 2 bases at V and 5 bases at J, with 4 bases between the two ends. The CDR3 spans 13 residues.